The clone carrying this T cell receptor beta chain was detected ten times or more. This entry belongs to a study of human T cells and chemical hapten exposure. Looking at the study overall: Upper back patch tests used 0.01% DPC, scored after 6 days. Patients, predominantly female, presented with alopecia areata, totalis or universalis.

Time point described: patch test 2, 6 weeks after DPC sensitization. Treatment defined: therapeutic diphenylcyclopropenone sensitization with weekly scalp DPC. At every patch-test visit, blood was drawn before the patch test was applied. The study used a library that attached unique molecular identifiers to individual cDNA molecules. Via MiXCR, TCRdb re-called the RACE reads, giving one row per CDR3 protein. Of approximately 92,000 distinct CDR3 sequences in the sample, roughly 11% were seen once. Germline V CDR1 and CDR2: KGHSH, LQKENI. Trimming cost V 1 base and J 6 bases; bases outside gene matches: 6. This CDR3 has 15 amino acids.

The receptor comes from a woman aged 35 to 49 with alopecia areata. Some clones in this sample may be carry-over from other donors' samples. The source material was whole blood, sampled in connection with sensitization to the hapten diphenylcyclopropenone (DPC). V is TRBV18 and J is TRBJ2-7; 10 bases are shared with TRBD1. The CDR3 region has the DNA TGTGCCAGCTCACCACGTGGGACAGGGGAAGGCGAGCAGTACTTC. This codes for CASSPRGTGEGEQYF.